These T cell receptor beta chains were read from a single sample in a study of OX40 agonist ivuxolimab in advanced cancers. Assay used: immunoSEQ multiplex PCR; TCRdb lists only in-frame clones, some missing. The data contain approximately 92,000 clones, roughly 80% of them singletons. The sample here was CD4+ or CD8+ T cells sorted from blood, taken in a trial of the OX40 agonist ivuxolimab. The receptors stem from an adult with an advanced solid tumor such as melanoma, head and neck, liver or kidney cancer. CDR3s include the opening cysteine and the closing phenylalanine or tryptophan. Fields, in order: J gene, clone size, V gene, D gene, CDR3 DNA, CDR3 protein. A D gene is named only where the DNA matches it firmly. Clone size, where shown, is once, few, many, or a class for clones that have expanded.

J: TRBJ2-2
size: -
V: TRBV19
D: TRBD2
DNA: TGTGCCAGTAGTAAGCGGGAAGCCACCGGGGAGCTGTTTTTT
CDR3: CASSKREATGELFF

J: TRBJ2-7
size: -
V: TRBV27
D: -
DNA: TGTGCCAGCAGTTTATCGAGGTCGGCAGGGACCAACGAGCAGTACTTC
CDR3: CASSLSRSAGTNEQYF

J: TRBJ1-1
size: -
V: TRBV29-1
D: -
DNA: TGCAGCGTTGAAGCAGATGGAGGGTCTGAAGCTTTCTTT
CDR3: CSVEADGGSEAFF

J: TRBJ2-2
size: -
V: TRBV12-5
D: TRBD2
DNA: TGTGCTAGTGGGGGACTAGCGGGAGCAACCGGGGAGCTGTTTTTT
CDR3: CASGGLAGATGELFF

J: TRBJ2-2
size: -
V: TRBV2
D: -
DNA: TGTGCCAGCAGTGAAGAGGGGAGTCTAACCGGGGAGCTGTTTTTT
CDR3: CASSEEGSLTGELFF

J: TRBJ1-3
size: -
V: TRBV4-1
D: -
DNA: TGCGCCAGCAGCACCCCTGGAGGCTCTGGAAACACCATATATTTT
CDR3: CASSTPGGSGNTIYF

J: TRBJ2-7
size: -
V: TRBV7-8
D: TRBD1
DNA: TGTGCCAGCACCCTTAGGACAGGGAAGAGCTACGAGCAGTACTTC
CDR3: CASTLRTGKSYEQYF

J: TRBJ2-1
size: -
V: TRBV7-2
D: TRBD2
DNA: TGTGCCAGCAGCGTGGGACTAGCGGGGGCCTCCTACAATGAGCAGTTCTTC
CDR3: CASSVGLAGASYNEQFF

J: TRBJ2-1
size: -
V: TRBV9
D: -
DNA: TGTGCCAGCAGCGTAGGAGGAAGTCACGATGAGCAGTTCTTC
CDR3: CASSVGGSHDEQFF

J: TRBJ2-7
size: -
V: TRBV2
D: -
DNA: TGTGCCAGCAGCCCATCCCCCAGGACAGCCTACGAGCAGTACTTC
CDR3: CASSPSPRTAYEQYF

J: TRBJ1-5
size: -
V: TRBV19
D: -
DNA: TGTGCCAGTAGGAAGGTCTTGGGTCAACAGCCCCAGCATTTT
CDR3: CASRKVLGQQPQHF

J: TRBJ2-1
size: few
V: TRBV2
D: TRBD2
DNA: TGTGCCAGCAGTGGACTAGCGGATTACAATGAGCAGTTCTTC
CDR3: CASSGLADYNEQFF

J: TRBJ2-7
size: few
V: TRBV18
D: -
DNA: TGTGCCAGCTCACCAGGGAGCTCCTACGAGCAGTACTTC
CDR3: CASSPGSSYEQYF